The 13 T cell receptor beta chains below come from one sample, sequenced in a study of OX40 agonist ivuxolimab in advanced cancers. Here immunoSEQ multiplex PCR was the method, and the copy in TCRdb shows in-frame clones only, minus some. The profile covers around 60,000 clones, with roughly 89% appearing a single time and 0.61% taken by the ten largest. This sample comprised CD4+ or CD8+ T cells sorted from blood, obtained in a trial of the OX40 agonist ivuxolimab. All receptors derive from an adult with an advanced solid tumor such as melanoma, head and neck, liver or kidney cancer.

The J gene is TRBJ2-3, the V gene TRBV29-1; 7 nucleotides agree with TRBD1. This CDR3 has 16 amino acids. The germline V gene encodes CDR1 SQVTM and CDR2 ANQGSEA. With V trimmed by 4 bases and J by 0 bases, 10 bases remained unmatched. CDR3: CSVAPLPGQSTDTQYF. The CDR3 DNA follows: TGCAGCGTTGCTCCTCTCCCGGGACAGAGCACAGATACGCAGTATTTT.

The chain is built from TRBV4-2 and TRBJ1-5; D ambiguous. This CDR3 is built from 14 residues. CDR1 is LGHNA and CDR2 is YNFKEQ in the germline V gene. The V end was cut by 0 bases, the J end by 3 bases, with 6 bases between. The CDR3 is CASSQDHINQPQHF. Written as DNA, the CDR3 is TGTGCCAGCAGCCAAGATCACATCAATCAGCCCCAGCATTTT.

This clone was found once. The chain joins TRBV18 to TRBJ2-7; TRBD1 might be the D (5 bases). The germline gives CDR1 KGHSH, CDR2 LQKENI. V was shortened by 2 bases and J by 4 bases, with 18 bases between the two germline ends. This CDR3 region has 16 residues. CDR3 protein: CASSPGYRQLRYEQYF. CDR3 in DNA: TGTGCCAGCTCACCAGGATATAGACAGCTCCGTTACGAGCAGTACTTC.

The count of this clone is one. The chain joins TRBV5-4 to TRBJ1-4; perhaps TRBD1 as D (5 bases). This CDR3 spans 15 amino acids. Germline loops: CDR1 SGHNT, CDR2 YYREEE (reference sequence). V gave up 0 bases and J gave up 4 bases, with 10 bases separating them. The CDR3 sequence: CASSLGDQGNEKLFF. CDR3 in DNA: TGTGCCAGCAGCTTGGGGGATCAGGGTAATGAAAAACTGTTTTTT.

The chain recombines TRBV10-3 with TRBJ2-7; D remains ambiguous. Germline values: CDR1 ENHRY, CDR2 SYGVKD. With 5 bases removed from V and 2 bases from J, the gap between germline ends came to 10 bases. The CDR3 contains 13 residues. The CDR3, as DNA: TGTGCCATCAGTCTAGACTCCCCCTACGAGCAGTACTTC. Translated, it gives CAISLDSPYEQYF.

The table lists this clone with a count of one. The CDR3 region has the DNA TGTGCCAGCAGTCAAGGGGGGGGAAACACCATATATTTT. Protein: CASSQGGGNTIYF. This chain joins TRBV6-5 and TRBJ1-3; D is possibly TRBD1 (6 bases). The V end lost 5 bases, the J end lost 4 bases, and 9 bases lay between the germline ends. This CDR3 is 13 amino acids long. Germline CDR1 is MNHEY and CDR2 is SVGAGI.

The chain couples TRBV5-1 to TRBJ2-3; the match to TRBD2 covers 8 bases. V gave up 2 bases and J gave up 6 bases; unmatched junction bases: 5. Germline V gives CDR1 SGHRS, CDR2 YFSETQ. The CDR3 totals 14 residues. CDR3 DNA sequence: TGCGCCAGCAGCTTCGCGGGAGGTTATGATACGCAGTATTTT. Encoded protein: CASSFAGGYDTQYF.

As to this clone: The identical CDR3 is also encoded by other nucleotide sequences in the sample. CDR3 in amino acids: CASSVERGEQYF. As DNA, the CDR3 is TGTGCCAGCAGTGTGGAGCGGGGGGAGCAGTACTTC. The chain couples TRBV6-1 to TRBJ2-7; TRBD2 matches 8 bases. The germline gives CDR1 MNHNS, CDR2 SASEGT. The CDR3 is made up of 12 amino acids. Unmatched junction bases numbered 3, after V lost 4 bases and J lost 7 bases.

The chain employs TRBV5-1 and TRBJ1-1; 7 nucleotides match TRBD1. The trim removed 4 bases at V and 3 bases at J, leaving 6 bases unmatched. The CDR3 runs 14 residues. Looked up from germline, CDR1 is SGHRS and CDR2 is YFSETQ. The CDR3, as DNA: TGCGCCAGCAGCACCGGGCAGGGGGACACTGAAGCTTTCTTT. Its protein product is CASSTGQGDTEAFF.

This clone was observed a single time. The chain recombines TRBV6-1 with TRBJ1-2, with 10 bases identical to TRBD1. This CDR3 has 16 amino acids. Germline V gene lookup returns CDR1 MNHNS and CDR2 SASEGT. J gave up 2 bases and V 1 base, and 4 bases lay outside the gene matches. CDR3 in DNA: TGTGCCAGCAGTGAAGTGACAGGGGGCAGGAACTATGGCTACACCTTC. Translating gives CASSEVTGGRNYGYTF.

The chain employs TRBV7-8 and TRBJ2-7; D uncertain. The germline V gene encodes CDR1 SGHVS and CDR2 FQNEAQ. The CDR3 spans 13 residues. V dropped 0 bases and J dropped 7 bases, with 10 bases sitting between them. CDR3 nucleotides: TGTGCCAGCAGCTTAGCGCCGCGAGGAGAGCAGTACTTC. Encoded protein: CASSLAPRGEQYF.

Remarks on this clone: The junction shows a germline mismatch at one end, possibly a read error. This chain links TRBV27 with TRBJ2-7, with D possibly matching TRBD2 (5 bases). Per the germline V gene, CDR1 is MNHEY and CDR2 is SMNVEV (reference sequence). The CDR3 has 9 residues. The CDR3 loop is CASSPPGNF. The CDR3 bases are TGTGCCAGCAGCCCCCCCGGGAACTTC.

The rearrangement uses TRBV12-2 and TRBJ2-6. TRBV12-2 is a documented pseudogene. The CDR3 is 15 residues long. CDR3 in amino acids: CASRLGGSGANVLTF. The CDR3 nucleotides are TGTGCAAGTCGCTTAGGGGGCTCTGGGGCCAACGTCCTGACTTTC.